This TCR beta chain was identified during a study of T cells in Graves' hyperthyroidism and ophthalmopathy. Background on the study: Pretreatment peripheral blood was obtained at initial diagnosis.

In this sample, this clonotype turned up many times. Its cognate antigen is unknown. Diagnoses used clinical symptoms, serum thyroxine and TRAb, thyroid ultrasound and orbital computed tomography. Study conclusions and caveats: Blood also carried most thyroid clonotypes expanded above 0.001.

RNA transcripts provided the source from which TCR beta CDR3 regions were amplified. In the first-round RT-PCR of the TCR CDR3, the HTBI primer set was used. A single record per CDR3 protein comes from TCRdb applying MiXCR to the multiplex PCR reads. The sample contains 250,000 or so distinct CDR3 sequences, around 15% of which appear only once. The source of this sequence is a woman aged 18 to 35 with Graves' ophthalmopathy. Material: blood.

The CDR3 nucleotides read TGTGCCAGCAGTGGGGGACATCACCAAGGATGGTATGGCTACACCTTC. Protein product: CASSGGHHQGWYGYTF. J is TRBJ1-2 and V is TRBV6-1; D may be TRBD1 (6 bases). V shed 4 bases and J shed 5 bases, with 20 bases lying between them. CDR1 and CDR2 from the germline V gene are MNHNS and SASEGT. This CDR3 has 16 amino acids.